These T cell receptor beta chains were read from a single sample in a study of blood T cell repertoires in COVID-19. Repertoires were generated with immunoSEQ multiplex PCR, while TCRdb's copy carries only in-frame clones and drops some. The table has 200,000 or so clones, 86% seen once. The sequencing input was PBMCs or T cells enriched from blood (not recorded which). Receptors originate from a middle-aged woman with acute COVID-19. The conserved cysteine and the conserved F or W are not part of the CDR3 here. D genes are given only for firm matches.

CDR3: SVGGQGAMETQY; V: TRBV29-1; D: TRBD1; J: TRBJ2-5
CDR3: ASRGAIGDTQY; V: TRBV19; D: NA; J: TRBJ2-3
CDR3: ASSPTLAGGFQETQY; V: TRBV5-4; D: TRBD2; J: TRBJ2-5
CDR3: ASSSLGGGSPSTGELF; V: TRBV7-3; D: NA; J: TRBJ2-2
CDR3: ASSEAVRGGAGLNTEAF; V: TRBV6-1; D: TRBD1; J: TRBJ1-1
CDR3: ASSPRDRDRGILTEAF; V: TRBV7-2; D: TRBD1; J: TRBJ1-1
CDR3: ASSPSMTVTFSGNTIY; V: TRBV18; D: NA; J: TRBJ1-3
CDR3: ASKGTGELNAEAF; V: TRBV6-5; D: TRBD1; J: TRBJ1-1
CDR3: ASSTGHSNTEAF; V: TRBV3-1/TRBV3-2; D: NA; J: TRBJ1-1
CDR3: ASSGAGAAGELF; V: TRBV9; D: NA; J: TRBJ2-2
CDR3: ASSSQIRGTDTQY; V: TRBV27; D: NA; J: TRBJ2-3
CDR3: ASSENYSNQPQH; V: TRBV25-1; D: NA; J: TRBJ1-5
CDR3: ASRRTGVENQPQH; V: TRBV6-5; D: TRBD1; J: TRBJ1-5
CDR3: ASSRTGEVYEKLF; V: TRBV19; D: TRBD1; J: TRBJ1-4
CDR3: ATSGGRQGEQF; V: TRBV15; D: NA; J: TRBJ2-1
CDR3: ASGLTGTGDVREQY; V: TRBV12-5; D: TRBD1; J: TRBJ2-7
CDR3: ASSPRGPLNTEAF; V: TRBV18; D: TRBD1; J: TRBJ1-1
CDR3: ASSFLDSSTNEKLF; V: TRBV5-6; D: NA; J: TRBJ1-4
CDR3: ASSSSTGGAGGYT; V: TRBV6-2/TRBV6-3; D: TRBD1; J: TRBJ1-2
CDR3: ATSGGTYQPQH; V: TRBV19; D: NA; J: TRBJ1-5
CDR3: ASSYSGTTRTGELF; V: TRBV6-5; D: NA; J: TRBJ2-2
CDR3: AITGGKETEAF; V: TRBV28; D: NA; J: TRBJ1-1
CDR3: ASSSGQNKRGYT; V: TRBV7-9; D: TRBD1; J: TRBJ1-2
CDR3: ASSEGQPLGYT; V: TRBV2; D: NA; J: TRBJ1-2
CDR3: ASSQGPGSTDTQY; V: TRBV4-1; D: NA; J: TRBJ2-3
CDR3: ASSQDGNEQF; V: TRBV4-3; D: NA; J: TRBJ2-1
CDR3: ASSASSNSPLH; V: TRBV7-3; D: NA; J: TRBJ1-6
CDR3: ASSIRDREYPEAF; V: TRBV7-9; D: TRBD1; J: TRBJ1-1
CDR3: AWSVRGGPAF; V: TRBV30; D: NA; J: TRBJ1-1